This record concerns one TCR beta chain sequence. The CDR3 has 14 amino acids. In germline, CDR1 is SGHVS, CDR2 FQNEAQ. V trimming: 3 bases; J trimming: 3 bases; junction bases outside the gene matches: 4. Allocation to cohorts depended on clinical history reported by the participants. Donors of Cohort 3 who recovered were those that had two negative PCRs, clearance, or symptom resolution. Authors' methods: Estimation of nucleated cell counts was performed using reference gene primer amplification. TCRdb keeps only in-frame clones here, not all; method: immunoSEQ multiplex PCR. V, J and clone size reflect that table, while D and trimming were determined from the DNA. The sample holds a few hundred thousand clones, 87% seen once. This sample was taken from a study of blood T cell repertoires in COVID-19. The overall study: The cDNA or gDNA used as material had been derived from T cells, B-cell-depleted T cells, or PBMCs.

The sample taken for sequencing was PBMCs or T cells enriched from blood (not recorded which). The source of this sequence is a middle-aged woman who had recovered from COVID-19. The chain couples TRBV7-8 to TRBJ2-7, with 8 positions matching TRBD2. The CDR3 loop is CASSFGRVIYEQYF. Written as DNA, the CDR3 is TGTGCCAGCAGCTTCGGGAGGGTCATCTACGAGCAGTACTTC.